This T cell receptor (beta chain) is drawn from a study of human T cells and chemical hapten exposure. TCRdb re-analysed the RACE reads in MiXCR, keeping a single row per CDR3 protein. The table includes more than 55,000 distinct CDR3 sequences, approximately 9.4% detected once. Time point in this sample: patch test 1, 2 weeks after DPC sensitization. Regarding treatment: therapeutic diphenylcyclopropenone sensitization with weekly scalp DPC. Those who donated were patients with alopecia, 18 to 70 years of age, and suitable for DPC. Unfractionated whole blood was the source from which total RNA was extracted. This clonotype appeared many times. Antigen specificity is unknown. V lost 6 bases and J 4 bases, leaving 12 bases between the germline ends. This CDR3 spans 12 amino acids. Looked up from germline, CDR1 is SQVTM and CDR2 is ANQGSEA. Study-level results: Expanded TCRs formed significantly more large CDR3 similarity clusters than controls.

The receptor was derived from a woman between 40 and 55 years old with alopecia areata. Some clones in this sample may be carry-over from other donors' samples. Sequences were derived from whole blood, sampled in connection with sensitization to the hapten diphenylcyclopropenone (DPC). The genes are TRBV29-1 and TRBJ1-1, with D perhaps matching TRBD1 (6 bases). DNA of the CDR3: TGCAGCGTGGACTTCAGGGGCACTGAAGCTTTCTTT. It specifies CSVDFRGTEAFF. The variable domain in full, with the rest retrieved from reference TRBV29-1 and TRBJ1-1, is SAVISQKPSRDICQRGTSLTIQCQVDSQVTMMFWYRQQPGQSLTLIATANQGSEATYESGFVIDKFPISRPNLTFSTLTVSNMSPEDSSIYLCSVDFRGTEAFFGQGTRLTVV.